The rows below give T cell receptor beta chains drawn from one sample of a study of shared clonotypes between healthy human individuals. Profiled with immunoSEQ multiplex PCR; TCRdb holds only in-frame clones, not every one. The table has millions of clones, approximately 94% seen once. Specimen: naive CD4+ T cells sorted from blood. The origin of the receptors is a man younger than 35 in good health. Each CDR3 is given with its conserved first and last residue. Fields, in order: V gene, clone size, D gene, J gene, CDR3 protein, CDR3 DNA. The D gene is left open where the match is weak. Clone size is shown for a subset of rows, as once, few, many or a class of expanded clone.

>TRBV18|.|.|TRBJ1-2
CASSPGAQTYGYTF
TGTGCCAGCTCACCGGGAGCCCAAACCTATGGCTACACCTTC
>TRBV6-1|.|TRBD1|TRBJ1-2
CASRPGQGAYGYTF
TGTGCCAGCAGGCCGGGACAGGGGGCTTACGGCTACACCTTC
>TRBV18|.|.|TRBJ1-1
CASSPPNLNTEAFF
TGTGCCAGCTCACCCCCAAATTTGAACACTGAAGCTTTCTTT
>TRBV18|.|TRBD1|TRBJ2-7
CASSPLGTGLSEQYF
TGTGCCAGCTCGCCTTTGGGGACAGGCCTTTCCGAGCAGTACTTC
>TRBV5-1|.|.|TRBJ2-7
CASSLGFYEQYF
TGCGCCAGCAGCTTGGGTTTCTACGAGCAGTACTTC
>TRBV11-2|.|TRBD1|TRBJ1-5
CASSLSTGGQPQHF
TGTGCCAGCAGCTTATCCACAGGGGGTCAGCCCCAGCATTTT
>TRBV7-3|.|.|TRBJ2-1
CASSLRARVGRNEQFF
TGTGCCAGCAGCTTAAGGGCCAGGGTAGGGAGGAATGAGCAGTTCTTC
>TRBV10-2|once|TRBD1|TRBJ2-7
CASSEYRGSYEQYF
TGCGCCAGCAGTGAGTACAGGGGCTCCTACGAGCAGTACTTC
>TRBV27|.|.|TRBJ1-3
CASSPDISGNTIYF
TGTGCCAGCAGTCCGGACATCTCTGGAAACACCATATATTTT
>TRBV6-5|.|TRBD1|TRBJ2-7
CASSYSGTGSYEQYF
TGTGCCAGCAGTTACTCGGGGACAGGCTCCTACGAGCAGTACTTC
>TRBV5-5|.|.|TRBJ1-3
CASTTLAGAHSGNTIYF
TGTGCCAGCACTACGTTGGCAGGGGCCCACTCTGGAAACACCATATATTTT
>TRBV27|.|.|TRBJ1-4
CASSLGKTVANEKLFF
TGTGCCAGCAGTTTGGGAAAGACAGTTGCTAATGAAAAACTGTTTTTT
>TRBV28|.|.|TRBJ1-2
CASSSPVPGGYTF
TGTGCCAGCAGTTCGCCTGTCCCAGGTGGCTACACCTTC
>TRBV28|.|.|TRBJ2-6
CASSLPRGSGLSGANVLTF
TGTGCCAGCAGCTTACCACGGGGTAGCGGTCTATCTGGGGCCAACGTCCTGACTTTC
>TRBV6-5|.|TRBD1|TRBJ1-1
CASSSDRGRGNTEAFF
TGTGCCAGCAGTTCTGACAGGGGGCGGGGGAACACTGAAGCTTTCTTT
>TRBV11-3|.|.|TRBJ1-1
CASSLEAGTEAFF
TGTGCCAGCAGCTTAGAGGCGGGCACTGAAGCTTTCTTT
>TRBV10-3|.|TRBD1|TRBJ2-7
CAISGGQGVSEQYF
TGTGCCATCAGTGGAGGGCAGGGGGTTAGCGAGCAGTACTTC
>TRBV10-3|.|.|TRBJ2-5
CAIRAGEETQYF
TGTGCCATCAGGGCAGGGGAAGAGACCCAGTACTTC
>TRBV10-3|.|TRBD1|TRBJ1-2
CAISEYRDSNYGYTF
TGTGCCATCAGTGAGTACCGGGACAGTAACTATGGCTACACCTTC